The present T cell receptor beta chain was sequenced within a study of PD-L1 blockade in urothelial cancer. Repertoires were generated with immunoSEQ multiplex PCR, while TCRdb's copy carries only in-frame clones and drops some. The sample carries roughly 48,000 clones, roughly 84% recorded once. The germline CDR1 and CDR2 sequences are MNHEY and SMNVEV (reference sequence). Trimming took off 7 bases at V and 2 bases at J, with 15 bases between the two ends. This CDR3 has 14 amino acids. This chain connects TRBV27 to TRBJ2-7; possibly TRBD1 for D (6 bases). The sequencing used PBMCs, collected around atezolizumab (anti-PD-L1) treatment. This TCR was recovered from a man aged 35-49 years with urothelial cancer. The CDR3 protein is CASTYRWGPYEQYF. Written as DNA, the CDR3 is TGTGCCAGCACCTATAGGTGGGGGCCCTACGAGCAGTACTTC.